A single sample gave rise to the 6 T cell receptor beta chains below, sequenced in a study of blood T cells in healthy people across ages. Combining a sample-barcoded 5' primer with a J-beta primer mix, a second PCR ran for about 7 to 12 cycles. TCRdb processed the 5' RACE reads anew with MiXCR; each CDR3 protein has one entry. The sample contains 800,000 to 1,300,000 distinct CDR3 sequences, almost 25% of which appear only once. This same sample was also taken into another study, of T cells of mothers and their children.

Sequenced: blood. These receptor sequences come from a girl aged 2 to 10 in good health.

Only a few counts were recorded for this clonotype. The J gene is TRBJ1-1, the V gene TRBV9, with TRBD1 as a possible D gene (5 bases). This CDR3 is 12 amino acids long. The germline V and J ends were trimmed by 3 bases and 7 bases, with 10 bases remaining between them. Looked up from germline, CDR1 is SGDLS and CDR2 is YYNGEE. In nucleotides, the CDR3 is TGTGCCAGCAGCGAATCCGGGGGTGAAGCTTTCTTT. Amino acid sequence: CASSESGGEAFF.

This clonotype has a count of ten or more. This chain uses TRBV20-1 with TRBJ2-6, with D uncertain. V was pared by 3 bases and J by 2 bases, with 2 bases between. The CDR3 runs 12 residues. Germline V gene sequence: CDR1 DFQATT, CDR2 SNEGSKA (reference sequence). CDR3 sequence reads: CSASTGANVLTF. CDR3 nucleotides: TGCAGTGCTAGTACTGGGGCCAACGTCCTGACTTTC.

The CDR3 region is CSAIASGGVADTQYF. As DNA, the CDR3 is TGCAGTGCTATTGCTAGCGGGGGGGTCGCGGATACGCAGTATTTT. The genes are TRBV20-1 and TRBJ2-3; 12 positions agree with TRBD2. This CDR3 comprises 15 residues. V shed 4 bases and J 6 bases; nucleotides not matched to a gene: 8. CDR1 is DFQATT, CDR2 SNEGSKA, per germline (reference sequence).

The V call is TRBV4-3, the J call TRBJ2-5; TRBD2 matches at 9 bases. Germline V lookup: CDR1 LGHNA, CDR2 YSLEER. CDR3 length: 17 residues. V lost 1 base to trimming and J lost 5 bases; unmatched junction nucleotides: 11. Written as DNA, the CDR3 is TGCGCCAGCAGCCAAGGGGTTGGCGGGGGGGCGATGGAGACCCAGTACTTC. Its translation is CASSQGVGGGAMETQYF.

The chain couples TRBV28 to TRBJ2-7; D is undetermined. Per the germline V gene, CDR1 is MDHEN and CDR2 is SYDVKM. CDR3 size: 16 residues. Trimming stripped 8 bases from V and 2 bases from J, with 22 bases between. DNA for the CDR3: TGTGCCAGCGGTACCCTAGTGGGGAAGGGTCCCTACGAGCAGTACTTC. Protein product: CASGTLVGKGPYEQYF.

This clonotype was seen more than once but under ten times. The chain links TRBV20-1 to TRBJ1-1; TRBD1 is a possible D gene (5 bases). There are 16 residues in the CDR3. Trimming removed 1 base at V and 3 bases at J, with 18 bases between. Per the germline V gene, CDR1 is DFQATT and CDR2 is SNEGSKA (reference sequence). DNA of the CDR3: TGCAGTGCTAGAGTCTTACTGGGGGGATATGACACTGAAGCTTTCTTT. It translates to CSARVLLGGYDTEAFF.